A selection of T cell receptor beta chains follows, all from one sample in a study of cytomegalovirus exposure and HLA in healthy donors. Assay: immunoSEQ multiplex PCR; the TCRdb copy retains only in-frame clones and omits some. Here the sample spans fewer than 200,000 clones, approximately 80% being singletons. The specimen was PBMCs. The receptor source for this set is a woman aged 40 to 50 in good health and CMV-seropositive. Each CDR3 is given with its conserved first and last residue.

>TRBJ1-1|TRBV5-1
CATHPGRGRQNTEAFF
>TRBJ2-3|TRBV6-5
CASYSGGVRDTQYF
>TRBJ2-5|TRBV2
CASSRDRETQYF
>TRBJ1-1|TRBV30
CAWSPYTGDAAEAFF
>TRBJ2-5|TRBV19
CASSISALGTQYF
>TRBJ2-7|TRBV19
CASSSLSRVLGEQYF
>TRBJ2-7|TRBV29-1
CSGLQGYRGEQYF
>TRBJ2-1|TRBV11-3
CASSKIGTSGTIGQFF
>TRBJ2-7|TRBV5-6
CASSDGTITYEQYF
>TRBJ1-1|TRBV6-5
CASSYSGALMNTEAFF
>TRBJ2-5|TRBV28
CASSLGGQGQETQYF
>TRBJ1-4|TRBV7-9
CASSSETGGFRTNEKLFF
>TRBJ2-5|TRBV7-9
CASSSGQGADLETQYF
>TRBJ2-7|TRBV30
CAWSPPGSNYEQYF
>TRBJ1-1|TRBV7-9
CASSPRGRQGNTEAFF
>TRBJ2-7|TRBV10-3
CAISVETVPYEQYF
>TRBJ2-4|TRBV18
CASSPAPGGGNIQYF
>TRBJ2-3|TRBV7-2
CASSLGASTDTQYF
>TRBJ1-5|TRBV2
CASSDAGGGNQPQHF
>TRBJ2-1|TRBV5-1
CASSYAGVEQFF
>TRBJ1-1|TRBV5-5
CASSGPPGQGPSAEAFF
>TRBJ2-2|TRBV7-9
CASSRGTSGSFGELFF
>TRBJ2-2|TRBV30
CAAGVVANTGELFF
>TRBJ2-7|TRBV29-1
CSVAQNAGTYEQYF
>TRBJ2-7|TRBV30
CAWRATGTYEQYF
>TRBJ2-1|TRBV5-6
CASSSGVGDFNEQFF
>TRBJ1-4|TRBV4-1
CASSQRSATSEKLFF
>TRBJ1-2|TRBV9
CASSAATGPRGYTF
>TRBJ1-4|TRBV29-1
CSVVDLGGAVGNEKLFF
>TRBJ1-5|TRBV2
CASSDPRGSPGDQPQHF
>TRBJ1-6|TRBV7-9
CASSPQGVVNSPLHF
>TRBJ1-6|TRBV6-5
CASSYSTGKDSPLHF
>TRBJ1-1|TRBV28
CASSSPGSLVDTEAFF
>TRBJ2-7|TRBV5-5
CASSLDSQAYEQYF
>TRBJ2-7|TRBV11-2
CASSWTSGTYEQYF
>TRBJ1-5|TRBV30
CACGQDDVQPQHF
>TRBJ1-1|TRBV30
CAWTQGGTEAFF